This is a list of T cell receptor beta chains from one sample in a study of blood T cell repertoires in COVID-19. The method was immunoSEQ multiplex PCR; TCRdb's version includes in-frame clones alone and lacks a portion of them. The table lists roughly 320,000 clones, over 80% of them singletons, with 6.3% in the top ten. The specimen was peripheral blood. These receptors all stem from a woman aged 45-65 years with COVID-19, enrolled during active disease. Both conserved end residues are part of each CDR3. Fields, in order: D gene, V gene, CDR3 length, J gene, clone size, CDR3 DNA, CDR3 protein. A D gene is named only where the DNA matches it firmly. Expanded clones are given a class, and other clones once, few, many or no size at all.

d_gene: TRBD2; v_gene: TRBV19; len: 15; j_gene: TRBJ2-3; abundance: -; CDR3nt: TGTGCCAGTACGGGGACTAGCGGGAGACCAGATACGCAGTATTTT; CDR3aa: CASTGTSGRPDTQYF
d_gene: TRBD2; v_gene: TRBV27; len: 17; j_gene: TRBJ2-5; abundance: -; CDR3nt: TGTGCCAGCAGTTTATCGATCGCTAGCGGGAGACAAGAGACCCAGTACTTC; CDR3aa: CASSLSIASGRQETQYF
d_gene: TRBD2; v_gene: TRBV29-1; len: 15; j_gene: TRBJ2-7; abundance: -; CDR3nt: TGCAGCGTTGTGGGAGGGACTAGCGGGGGACGGGAGCAGTACTTC; CDR3aa: CSVVGGTSGGREQYF
d_gene: TRBD1; v_gene: TRBV24-1; len: 15; j_gene: TRBJ2-7; abundance: -; CDR3nt: TGTGCCACCAGTGACGACACAGGGGGGTCCTACGAGCAGTACTTC; CDR3aa: CATSDDTGGSYEQYF
d_gene: TRBD2; v_gene: TRBV27; len: 17; j_gene: TRBJ2-2; abundance: few; CDR3nt: TGTGCCAGCAGCCTTGAGGCACTAGCGGGAGTCGGCGGGGAGCTGTTTTTT; CDR3aa: CASSLEALAGVGGELFF
d_gene: -; v_gene: TRBV27; len: 16; j_gene: TRBJ1-1; abundance: -; CDR3nt: TGTGCCAGCAGTTTCTACAGGAGCAACATGAACACTGAAGCTTTCTTT; CDR3aa: CASSFYRSNMNTEAFF
d_gene: TRBD1; v_gene: TRBV19; len: 13; j_gene: TRBJ1-4; abundance: -; CDR3nt: TGTGCCAGTAAGGGGACAGGGGCCATAGGACTGTTTTTT; CDR3aa: CASKGTGAIGLFF
d_gene: TRBD1; v_gene: TRBV5-8; len: 17; j_gene: TRBJ1-2; abundance: -; CDR3nt: TGTGCCAGCAGCTTGTATCTCTCAATTGACAGGGACGATGGCTACACCTTC; CDR3aa: CASSLYLSIDRDDGYTF
d_gene: -; v_gene: TRBV2; len: 14; j_gene: TRBJ1-6; abundance: -; CDR3nt: TGTGCCAGCAGTGTCACAGACCTCAATTCACCCCTCCACTTT; CDR3aa: CASSVTDLNSPLHF
d_gene: -; v_gene: TRBV30; len: 12; j_gene: TRBJ1-2; abundance: -; CDR3nt: TGTGCCTTGGACACGCGATACTATGGCTACACCTTC; CDR3aa: CALDTRYYGYTF
d_gene: -; v_gene: TRBV18; len: 13; j_gene: TRBJ1-2; abundance: -; CDR3nt: TGTGCCAGCTCATCAGCACAGGGAGCGGGCTACACCTTC; CDR3aa: CASSSAQGAGYTF
d_gene: TRBD1; v_gene: TRBV6-5; len: 15; j_gene: TRBJ1-3; abundance: -; CDR3nt: TGTGCCAGCAGTCGGGACAGCATCTCTGGAAACACCATATATTTT; CDR3aa: CASSRDSISGNTIYF
d_gene: -; v_gene: TRBV19; len: 15; j_gene: TRBJ1-5; abundance: -; CDR3nt: TGTGCCAGTACCCCTACAGGGACTAAAAATCAGCCCCAGCATTTT; CDR3aa: CASTPTGTKNQPQHF
d_gene: -; v_gene: TRBV5-1; len: 13; j_gene: TRBJ1-2; abundance: -; CDR3nt: TGCGCCAGCAGCTTAACTCCGGACTATGGCTACACCTTC; CDR3aa: CASSLTPDYGYTF